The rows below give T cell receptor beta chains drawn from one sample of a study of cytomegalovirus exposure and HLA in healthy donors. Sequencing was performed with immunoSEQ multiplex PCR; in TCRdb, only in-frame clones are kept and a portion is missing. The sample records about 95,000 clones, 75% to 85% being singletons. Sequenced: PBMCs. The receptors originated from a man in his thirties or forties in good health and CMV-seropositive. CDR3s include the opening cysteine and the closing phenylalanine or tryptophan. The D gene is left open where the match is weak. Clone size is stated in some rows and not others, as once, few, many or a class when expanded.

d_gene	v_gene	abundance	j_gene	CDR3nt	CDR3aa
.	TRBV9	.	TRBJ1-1	TGTGCCAGCACCGTGACAGCCGATGCAAACACTGAAGCTTTCTTT	CASTVTADANTEAFF
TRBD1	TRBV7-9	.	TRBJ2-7	TGTGCCAGCAGCCACGGCTCCGGGACAGCTTCCTACGAGCAGTACTTC	CASSHGSGTASYEQYF
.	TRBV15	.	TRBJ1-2	TGTGCCACCAGCAGAGGTCGGCAGGACTATGGCTACACCTTC	CATSRGRQDYGYTF
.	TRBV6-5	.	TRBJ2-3	TGTGCCAGCAGTTATCGGGGGGCCTCAGATACGCAGTATTTT	CASSYRGASDTQYF
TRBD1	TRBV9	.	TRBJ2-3	TGTGCCAGCAGCGTAGCCGCGCGGACAGGGAGCACAGATACGCAGTATTTT	CASSVAARTGSTDTQYF
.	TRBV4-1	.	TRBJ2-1	TGCGCCAGCAGCCAGGCGCCGAATCCTAGGCTATACAATGAGCAGTTCTTC	CASSQAPNPRLYNEQFF
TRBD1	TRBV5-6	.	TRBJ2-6	TGTGCCAGCAGCTACGGGACAGTTGGGGCCAACGTCCTGACTTTC	CASSYGTVGANVLTF
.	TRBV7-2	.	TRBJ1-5	TGTGCCAGCAGCTTAGCAGGCCAGGGAAGACAGCCCCAGCATTTT	CASSLAGQGRQPQHF
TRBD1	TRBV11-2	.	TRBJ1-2	TGTGCCAGCAGCTTAGCCCCGGACAGGGCACGGACTAACTATGGCTACACCTTC	CASSLAPDRARTNYGYTF
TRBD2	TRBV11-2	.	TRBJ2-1	TGTGCCAGCAGCTTAGTAGCCGGGAGGGCCAGTAATGAGCAGTTCTTC	CASSLVAGRASNEQFF
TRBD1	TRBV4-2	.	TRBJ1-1	TGTGCCAGCAGCCCCAGTTCCCGGACAGGGATCGGTGAAGCTTTCTTT	CASSPSSRTGIGEAFF
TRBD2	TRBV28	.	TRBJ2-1	TGTGCCAGCAGATCCCCGGGACTAGCGGGAGGGTTTGAGCAGTTCTTC	CASRSPGLAGGFEQFF
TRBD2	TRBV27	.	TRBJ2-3	TGTGCCCGAGCGTCCGGGACTAGCTTAGGAGATACGCAGTATTTT	CARASGTSLGDTQYF
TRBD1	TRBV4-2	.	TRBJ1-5	TGTGCCAGCGCACAGGGGGTTAATCAGCCCCAGCATTTT	CASAQGVNQPQHF
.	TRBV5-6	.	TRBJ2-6	TGTGCCAGCAGCTCCGACGGACACTCTGGGGCCAACGTCCTGACTTTC	CASSSDGHSGANVLTF
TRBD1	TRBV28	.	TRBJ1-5	TGTGCCAGCAGCCCAGACAGGGGAGAGGATCAGCCCCAGCATTTT	CASSPDRGEDQPQHF
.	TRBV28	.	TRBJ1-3	TGTGCCAGCAGTCCCTTGCCGGGGGGGGCAGGAGGAAACACCATATATTTT	CASSPLPGGAGGNTIYF
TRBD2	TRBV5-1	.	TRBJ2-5	TGCGCCAGCAGCTTGGCGGGAGGGCCGGGAGAGACCCAGTACTTC	CASSLAGGPGETQYF
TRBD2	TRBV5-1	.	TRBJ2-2	TGCGCCAGCAGCTTGTCTCCGGGAGGTTCTAGCACCGGGGAGCTGTTTTTT	CASSLSPGGSSTGELFF
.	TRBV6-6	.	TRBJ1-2	TGTGCCAGCAGTTCTACAGGGAACTATGGCTACACCTTC	CASSSTGNYGYTF
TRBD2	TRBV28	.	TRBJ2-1	TGTGCCAGCATCGCCGGGGTAGCGGGAGGGAATGAGCAGTTCTTC	CASIAGVAGGNEQFF
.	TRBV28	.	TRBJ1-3	TGTGCCAGCACCGAATCCGCCCTTGGGGCCTCTGGAAACACCATATATTTT	CASTESALGASGNTIYF
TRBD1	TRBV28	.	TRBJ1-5	TGTGCCATCAGGGACAGGGGTGGCAATCAGCCCCAGCATTTT	CAIRDRGGNQPQHF
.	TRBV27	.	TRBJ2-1	TGTGCCAGCAGCCCACGGGGAGATGAGCAGTTCTTC	CASSPRGDEQFF
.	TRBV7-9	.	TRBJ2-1	TGTGCCAGCAGCTTGACCGGGATTGAGCAGTTCTTC	CASSLTGIEQFF
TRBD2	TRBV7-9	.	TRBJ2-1	TGTGCCAGCAGCTTCCCTCTTAGGGGACTAGCGGCCTACAATGAGCAGTTCTTC	CASSFPLRGLAAYNEQFF
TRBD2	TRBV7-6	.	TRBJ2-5	TGTGCCAGCAGCTTCCACGGGAGGGCCGAGGAGACCCAGTACTTC	CASSFHGRAEETQYF
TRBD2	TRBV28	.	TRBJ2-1	TGTGCCAGCAGTCTGAGCGGGAGGTTCAATGAGCAGTTCTTC	CASSLSGRFNEQFF
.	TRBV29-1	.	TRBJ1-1	TGCAGCGTTTACCAGGGGACTGAAGCTTTCTTT	CSVYQGTEAFF
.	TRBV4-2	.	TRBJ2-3	TGTGCCAGCAGCTCCAACACAGATACGCAGTATTTT	CASSSNTDTQYF
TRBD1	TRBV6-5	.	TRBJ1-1	TGTGCCAGCAGCCACAACAGGGACAGGAAAGCTTTCTTT	CASSHNRDRKAFF
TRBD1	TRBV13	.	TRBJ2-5	TGTGCCAGCAGCTTAGGTACAGGGGGCTTGGAGGAGACCCAGTACTTC	CASSLGTGGLEETQYF
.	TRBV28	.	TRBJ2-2	TGTGCCAGCAGTTTCGGGTCCGGGGAGCTGTTTTTT	CASSFGSGELFF
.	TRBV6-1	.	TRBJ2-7	TGTGCCAGCAGTTATCCCCTTCTCGACGAGCAGTACTTC	CASSYPLLDEQYF
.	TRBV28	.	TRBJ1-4	TGTGCCAGCAGTTTTTCAGGGTTGGCTAATGAAAAACTGTTTTTT	CASSFSGLANEKLFF
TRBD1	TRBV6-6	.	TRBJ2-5	TGTGCCAGCAGCCCAATAGGACAGGCCGGGGAAGAGACCCAGTACTTC	CASSPIGQAGEETQYF
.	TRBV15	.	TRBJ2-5	TGTGCCACCAACGCCCTTGCAGGGGAGACCCAGTACTTC	CATNALAGETQYF
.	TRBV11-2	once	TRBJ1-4	TGTGCCAGCGGGGCAGGGAATGAAAAACTGTTTTTT	CASGAGNEKLFF
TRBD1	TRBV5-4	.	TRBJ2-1	TGTGCCAGCAGCCCGGACAGGAGCTCCTACAATGAGCAGTTCTTC	CASSPDRSSYNEQFF
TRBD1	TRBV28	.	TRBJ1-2	TGTGCCAGCCAGACAGGGCATGGCTACACCTTC	CASQTGHGYTF
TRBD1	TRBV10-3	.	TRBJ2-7	TGTGCCATCAGTGAGTCCACAGGGGAACCCGAGCAGTACTTC	CAISESTGEPEQYF